This T cell receptor (beta chain) was documented in a study of T cell responses to AZD1222 COVID-19 vaccine. Study-wide findings and caveats: Receipt of two AZD1222 doses was followed by a rise in Spike-specific TCR breadth and depth. Repertoires were collected only later (after the peak T cell response had occurred).

Method: immunoSEQ multiplex PCR; TCRdb's copy keeps in-frame clones and lacks some. The sample consists of fewer than 120,000 clones, 80% to 95% of them appearing once. This clone is medium-sized (0.01 to 0.1%) by share. Its specificity is unknown. Germline V gene lookup returns CDR1 MGHRA and CDR2 YSYEKL. The CDR3 runs 15 residues. V shed 4 bases and J 8 bases; nucleotides not matched to a gene: 8. The chain carries TRBV4-1 and TRBJ1-4; 9 nucleotides agree with TRBD1. The sample here was peripheral blood, taken 28 days after the second AZD1222 dose. The receptor was derived from an adult who received the AZD1222 COVID-19 vaccine. CDR3 sequence reads: CASSLTQGAGEKLFF. The CDR3 DNA reads TGCGCCAGCAGCCTCACACAGGGGGCGGGGGAAAAACTGTTTTTT.